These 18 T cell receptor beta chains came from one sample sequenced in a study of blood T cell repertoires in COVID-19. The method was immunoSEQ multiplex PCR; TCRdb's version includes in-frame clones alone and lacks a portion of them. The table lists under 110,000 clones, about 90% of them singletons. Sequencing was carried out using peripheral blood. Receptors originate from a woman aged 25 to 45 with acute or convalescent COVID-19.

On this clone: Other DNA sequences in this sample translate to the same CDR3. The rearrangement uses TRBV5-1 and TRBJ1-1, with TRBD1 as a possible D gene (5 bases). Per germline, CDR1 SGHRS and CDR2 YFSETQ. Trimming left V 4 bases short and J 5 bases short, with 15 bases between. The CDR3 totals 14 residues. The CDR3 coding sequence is TGCGCCAGCAGCCCCGGTGGGGGGGGGACTGAAGCTTTCTTT. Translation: CASSPGGGGTEAFF.

CDR3 sequence (DNA): TGCGCCAGCAGCTTGGAACAGAACACCGGGGAGCTGTTTTTT. This translates into CASSLEQNTGELFF. J is TRBJ2-2 and V is TRBV5-1; D is undetermined. The CDR3 has 14 residues. The V and J ends lost 0 bases and 1 base respectively, with 4 bases between them. The V gene's germline CDR1 is SGHRS and CDR2 YFSETQ.

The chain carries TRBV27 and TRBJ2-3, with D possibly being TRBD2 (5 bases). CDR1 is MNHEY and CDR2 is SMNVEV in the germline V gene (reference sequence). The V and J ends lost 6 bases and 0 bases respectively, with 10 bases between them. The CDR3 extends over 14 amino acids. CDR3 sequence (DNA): TGTGCCAGCAGCACGCGACTAAGCACAGATACGCAGTATTTT. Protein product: CASSTRLSTDTQYF.

The CDR3 bases are TGCGCCAGCAGCTTGGATGCAACCCTGCGGGATACGCAGTATTTT. Amino acids: CASSLDATLRDTQYF. This chain joins TRBV5-1 and TRBJ2-3; D remains ambiguous. Germline CDR1 reads SGHRS; CDR2 reads YFSETQ. V lost 0 bases and J lost 6, with 14 bases in between. The CDR3 is 15 residues long.

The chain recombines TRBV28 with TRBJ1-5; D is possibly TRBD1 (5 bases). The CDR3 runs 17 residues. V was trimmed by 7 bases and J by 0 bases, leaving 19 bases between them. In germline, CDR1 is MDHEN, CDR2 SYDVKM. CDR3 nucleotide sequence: TGTGCCAGCACATCCGCAGGCGGGGGATATAGCAATCAGCCCCAGCATTTT. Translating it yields CASTSAGGGYSNQPQHF.

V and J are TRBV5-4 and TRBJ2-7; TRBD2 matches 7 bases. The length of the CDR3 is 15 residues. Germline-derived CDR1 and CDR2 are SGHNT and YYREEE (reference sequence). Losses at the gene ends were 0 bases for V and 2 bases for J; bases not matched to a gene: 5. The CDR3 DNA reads TGTGCCAGCAGCTTGGGGGTAGCGGGCCCCTACGAGCAGTACTTC. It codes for CASSLGVAGPYEQYF.

CDR3 DNA: TGTGCCAGCAGTTTAATGAATAGCGGGTCCTACGAGCAGTACTTC. Amino acids: CASSLMNSGSYEQYF. This chain connects TRBV6-6 to TRBJ2-7, with 7 bases aligning to TRBD2. The CDR3 covers 15 residues. Germline V lookup: CDR1 MNHNY, CDR2 SVGAGI (reference sequence). Germline trimming cut 4 bases from V and 1 base from J; bases unmatched to any gene: 7.

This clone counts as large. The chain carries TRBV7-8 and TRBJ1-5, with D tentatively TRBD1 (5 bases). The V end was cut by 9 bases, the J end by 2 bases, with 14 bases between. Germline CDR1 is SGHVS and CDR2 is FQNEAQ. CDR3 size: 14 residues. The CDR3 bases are TGTGCCAGTCGCCAGGGAGGGGGCAATCAGCCCCAGCATTTT. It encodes CASRQGGGNQPQHF.

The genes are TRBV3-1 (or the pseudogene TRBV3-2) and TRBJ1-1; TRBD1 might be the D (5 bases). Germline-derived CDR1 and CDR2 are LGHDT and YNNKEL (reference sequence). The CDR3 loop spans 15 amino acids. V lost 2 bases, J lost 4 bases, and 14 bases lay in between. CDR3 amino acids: CASSQSPGPGTEAFF. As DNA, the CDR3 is TGTGCCAGCAGCCAATCTCCAGGGCCGGGCACTGAAGCTTTCTTT.

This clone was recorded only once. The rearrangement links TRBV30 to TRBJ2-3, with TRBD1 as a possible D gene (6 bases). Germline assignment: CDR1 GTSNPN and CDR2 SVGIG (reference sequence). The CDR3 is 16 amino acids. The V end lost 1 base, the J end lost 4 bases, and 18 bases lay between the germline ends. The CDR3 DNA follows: TGTGCCTGGAGTGCAAAACCCCTTCACAGGGCAGATACGCAGTATTTT. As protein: CAWSAKPLHRADTQYF.

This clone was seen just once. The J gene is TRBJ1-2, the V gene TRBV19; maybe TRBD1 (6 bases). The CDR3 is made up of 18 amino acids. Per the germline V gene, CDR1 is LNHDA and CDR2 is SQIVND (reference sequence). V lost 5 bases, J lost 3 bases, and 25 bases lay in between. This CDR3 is CASSDPKSSQGTDYGYTF. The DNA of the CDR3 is TGTGCCAGTAGTGACCCCAAATCCTCACAGGGAACCGACTATGGCTACACCTTC.

The CDR3 region is CASSQGSGGEQYF. The CDR3 DNA is TGTGCCAGCAGCCAAGGCTCCGGGGGCGAGCAGTACTTC. The gene calls are TRBV25-1 and TRBJ2-7, with a tentative D call TRBD2 (6 bases). This CDR3 spans 13 amino acids. V lost 6 bases, J lost 6 bases, and 15 bases lay in between. Germline lookup yields CDR1 MGHDK and CDR2 SYGVNS.

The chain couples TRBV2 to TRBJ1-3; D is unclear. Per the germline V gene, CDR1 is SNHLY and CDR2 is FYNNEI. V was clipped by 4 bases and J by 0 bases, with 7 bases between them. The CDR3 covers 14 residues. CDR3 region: CASSGGFSGNTIYF. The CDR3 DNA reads TGTGCCAGCAGTGGAGGGTTCTCTGGAAACACCATATATTTT.

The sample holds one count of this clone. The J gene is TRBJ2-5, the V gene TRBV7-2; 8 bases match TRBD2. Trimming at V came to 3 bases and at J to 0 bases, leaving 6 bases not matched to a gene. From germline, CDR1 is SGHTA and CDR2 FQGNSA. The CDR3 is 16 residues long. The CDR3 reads CASSFGGDKYQETQYF. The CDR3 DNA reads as TGTGCCAGCAGCTTCGGGGGGGACAAGTACCAAGAGACCCAGTACTTC.

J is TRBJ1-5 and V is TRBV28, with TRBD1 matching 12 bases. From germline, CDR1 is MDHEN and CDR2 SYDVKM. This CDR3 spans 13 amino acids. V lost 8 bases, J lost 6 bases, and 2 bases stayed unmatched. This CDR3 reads CASGTGGGQPQHF. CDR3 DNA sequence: TGTGCCAGCGGGACAGGGGGCGGTCAGCCCCAGCATTTT.

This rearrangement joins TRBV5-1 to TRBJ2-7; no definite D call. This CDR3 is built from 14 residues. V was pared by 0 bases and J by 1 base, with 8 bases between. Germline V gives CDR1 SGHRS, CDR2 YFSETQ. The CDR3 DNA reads TGCGCCAGCAGCTTGGATCCACAATCCTACGAGCAGTACTTC. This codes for CASSLDPQSYEQYF. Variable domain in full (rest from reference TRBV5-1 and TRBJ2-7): KAGVTQTPRYLIKTRGQQVTLSCSPISGHRSVSWYQQTPGQGLQFLFEYFSETQRNKGNFPGRFSGRQFSNSRSEMNVSTLELGDSALYLCASSLDPQSYEQYFGPGTRLTVT.

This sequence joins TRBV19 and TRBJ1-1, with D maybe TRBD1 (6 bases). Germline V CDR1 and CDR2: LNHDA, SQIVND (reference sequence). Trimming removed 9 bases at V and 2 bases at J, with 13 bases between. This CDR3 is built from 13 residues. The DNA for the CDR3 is TGTGCCAGCCAACAGGGAAGAAACACTGAAGCTTTCTTT. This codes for CASQQGRNTEAFF.

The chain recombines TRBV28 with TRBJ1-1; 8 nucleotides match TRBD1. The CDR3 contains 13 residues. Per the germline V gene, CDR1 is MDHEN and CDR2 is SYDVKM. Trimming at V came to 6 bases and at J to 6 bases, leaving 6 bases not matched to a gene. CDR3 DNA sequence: TGTGCCAGCAGAGGTCGACAGGGGTCTGAAGCTTTCTTT. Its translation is CASRGRQGSEAFF.